This record looks at one T cell receptor beta chain sequence and its context. The antigen remains undetermined. V shed 4 bases, J shed 7 bases, and the junction held 12 bases outside the gene matches. This CDR3 region has 15 residues. Per the germline V gene, CDR1 is SGHRS and CDR2 is YFSETQ. This PCR relied on a set of 60 Vbeta primers and 13 Jbeta primers. The data were produced by immunoSEQ multiplex PCR, yet TCRdb's version contains in-frame clones alone and is incomplete. The sample includes fewer than 200,000 clones, roughly 87% of them seen just once. The data were obtained in a study of cytomegalovirus exposure and HLA in healthy donors. Broader study findings: The study dropped some indistinguishable V segments, TRBV6-2 and TRBV6-3 among them. TCR beta sequences reportedly predicted most subjects' HLA-A and HLA-B alleles accurately.

This TCR derives from a boy between 2 and 10 years old in good health and CMV-seronegative. J is TRBJ1-1 and V is TRBV5-1; 8 positions match TRBD1. The specimen was PBMCs. The CDR3 DNA is TGCGCCAGCAGCGGCCTACCGGGACAGGCCTTTGAAGCTTTCTTT. Its translation is CASSGLPGQAFEAFF.